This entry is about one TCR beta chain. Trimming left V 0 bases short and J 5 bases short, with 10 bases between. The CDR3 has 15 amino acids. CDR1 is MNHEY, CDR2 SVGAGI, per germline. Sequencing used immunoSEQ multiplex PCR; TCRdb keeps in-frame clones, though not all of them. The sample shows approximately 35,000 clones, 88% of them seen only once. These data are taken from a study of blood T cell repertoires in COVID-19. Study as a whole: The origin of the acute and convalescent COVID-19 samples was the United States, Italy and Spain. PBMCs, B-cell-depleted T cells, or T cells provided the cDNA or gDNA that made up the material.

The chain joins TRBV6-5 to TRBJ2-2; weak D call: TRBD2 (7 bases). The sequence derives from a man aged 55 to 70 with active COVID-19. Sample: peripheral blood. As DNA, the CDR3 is TGTGCCAGCAGTTACTCTCGGGGGGCGACCGGGGAGCTGTTTTTT. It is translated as CASSYSRGATGELFF.